The 25 T cell receptor beta chains listed next were all sequenced from one sample in a study of cytomegalovirus exposure and HLA in healthy donors. Vbeta (60) and Jbeta (13) primers were used in the PCR. Measured with immunoSEQ multiplex PCR; TCRdb has only the in-frame clones, and not every one. The data contain some 190,000 clones, over 70% of them singletons. Specimen: PBMCs. Every receptor here comes from a boy between 2 and 15 years old in good health and CMV-seronegative.

The J gene is TRBJ2-7, the V gene TRBV11-3, with no clear D. The CDR3 is 12 residues long. In germline, CDR1 is SGHNT, CDR2 YENEEA. V was cut by 1 base and J by 6 bases, with 7 bases left in between. In DNA, the CDR3 is TGTGCCAGCAGCTTAGGTTCGGGCGAGCAGTACTTC. As protein: CASSLGSGEQYF. Full variable domain (outside the CDR3, taken from reference TRBV11-3 and TRBJ2-7): EAGVVQSPRYKIIEKKQPVAFWCNPISGHNTLYWYLQNLGQGPELLIRYENEEAVDDSQLPKDRFSAERLKGVDSTLKIQPAELGDSAVYLCASSLGSGEQYFGPGTRLTVT.

The gene calls are TRBV4-3 and TRBJ1-4; the match to TRBD1 covers 10 bases. CDR3 length: 16 amino acids. Germline V gene sequence: CDR1 LGHNA, CDR2 YSLEER. J lost 7 bases, V lost 1 base, and 6 bases had no gene match. CDR3 protein: CASSQGPTGGSEKLFF. The CDR3 DNA sequence: TGCGCCAGCAGCCAAGGCCCGACAGGGGGCAGTGAAAAACTGTTTTTT.

The chain couples TRBV7-9 to TRBJ1-3, with D maybe TRBD1 (5 bases). The CDR3 extends over 15 amino acids. Germline V lookup: CDR1 SEHNR, CDR2 FQNEAQ (reference sequence). V was pared by 4 bases and J by 7 bases, with 17 bases between. The CDR3, as DNA: TGTGCCAGCAGCTCTACTCGCGGGGGATGGAACACCATATATTTT. This codes for CASSSTRGGWNTIYF. Full variable domain (remainder filled in from reference TRBV7-9 and TRBJ1-3): DTGVSQNPRHKITKRGQNVTFRCDPISEHNRLYWYRQTLGQGPEFLTYFQNEAQLEKSRLLSDRFSAERPKGSFSTLEIQRTEQGDSAMYLCASSSTRGGWNTIYFGEGSWLTVV.

This chain connects TRBV9 to TRBJ2-1; TRBD2 might be the D (6 bases). This CDR3 spans 14 amino acids. V shed 3 bases and J shed 6 bases, with 13 bases lying between them. CDR1 and CDR2 (germline): SGDLS, YYNGEE. In nucleotides, the CDR3 is TGTGCCAGCAGCGGCGGGACTCCCGGCAATGAGCAGTTCTTC. As protein: CASSGGTPGNEQFF.

The chain carries TRBV28 and TRBJ1-2, with 8 positions matching TRBD1. The CDR3 length is 13 residues. CDR1 and CDR2 from the germline V gene are MDHEN and SYDVKM. With V trimmed by 5 bases and J by 4 bases, 3 bases remained unmatched. As DNA, the CDR3 is TGTGCCAGCAGTCAGGGGGCAGGCTATGGCTACACCTTC. Residues: CASSQGAGYGYTF.

This clone was counted between two and nine times. The rearrangement uses TRBV4-3 and TRBJ1-4, with D maybe TRBD1 (6 bases). The CDR3 loop spans 16 amino acids. V was pared by 0 bases and J by 6 bases, with 14 bases between. Per germline, CDR1 LGHNA and CDR2 YSLEER. CDR3 in DNA: TGCGCCAGCAGCCAAGACGGTGGACAGCTCTATGAAAAACTGTTTTTT. This translates into CASSQDGGQLYEKLFF.

This clone was detected a few times. J is TRBJ2-5 and V is TRBV11-2; TRBD2 agrees at 10 bases. The assigned J gene may be wrong: the sequence end matches TRBJ2-7 better. CDR1 SGHAT and CDR2 FQNNGV come from the germline V gene. CDR3 length equals 15 residues. The CDR3 here is CASSSPGLASYEQYF. CDR3 in DNA: TGTGCCAGCAGCTCACCGGGACTAGCGTCTTACGAGCAGTACTTC.

The genes are TRBV27 and TRBJ2-2, with 11 bases identical to TRBD2. Trimming took 6 bases from V and 4 from J; bases not matched to a gene: 1. The CDR3 runs 14 residues. Germline V gene lookup returns CDR1 MNHEY and CDR2 SMNVEV (reference sequence). This chain's CDR3 is CASRLAGGTGELFF. The CDR3, as DNA: TGTGCCAGCAGGCTAGCGGGAGGCACCGGGGAGCTGTTTTTT.

The chain has TRBV7-2 and TRBJ2-5; TRBD2 matches at 8 bases. Unmatched junction bases numbered 4, after V lost 3 bases and J lost 4 bases. Germline V gene data show CDR1 as SGHTA and CDR2 as FQGNSA. The CDR3 contains 14 residues. In DNA form, the CDR3 reads TGTGCCAGCAGCTTTAGCGGGATGGGAGAGACCCAGTACTTC. Protein sequence: CASSFSGMGETQYF.

This clone was seen more than once but under ten times. Sequence at one end of the junction differs from germline and may be a read error. The chain is built from TRBV7-9 and TRBJ2-1; 15 bases align to TRBD2. Germline V gene sequence: CDR1 SEHNR, CDR2 FQNEAQ (reference sequence). CDR3 size: 16 residues. In nucleotides, the CDR3 is TGTTCCAGCAGAGGAGGGGGACTAGCGGGAGGTCATGAGCAGTTCTTC. Amino acids: CSSRGGGLAGGHEQFF. Based on the CDR3 plus reference TRBV7-9 and TRBJ2-1, the full variable domain is DTGVSQNPRHKITKRGQNVTFRCDPISEHNRLYWYRQTLGQGPEFLTYFQNEAQLEKSRLLSDRFSAERPKGSFSTLEIQRTEQGDSAMYLCSSRGGGLAGGHEQFFGPGTRLTVL.

The rearrangement uses TRBV6-5 and TRBJ1-4, with 10 bases fitting TRBD1. The J segment lost 6 bases and the V segment lost 5 bases, leaving 3 bases of the junction unmatched. The CDR3 is 14 amino acids. Germline CDR1 reads MNHEY; CDR2 reads SVGAGI. CDR3 nucleotide sequence: TGTGCCAGCAGTCCGGACAGGGGGGATGAAAAACTGTTTTTT. It translates to CASSPDRGDEKLFF.

About this clone: The identical CDR3 is also encoded by other nucleotide sequences in the sample. The chain links TRBV30 to TRBJ1-5; D call uncertain. V lost 2 bases, J lost 0 bases, and 5 bases lay in between. CDR1 and CDR2 (germline): GTSNPN, SVGIG (reference sequence). CDR3 length: 13 amino acids. The CDR3 here is CAWSFSSNQPQHF. As DNA, the CDR3 is TGTGCCTGGAGTTTTAGTAGCAATCAGCCCCAGCATTTT.

The table lists this clone with a count of one. The chain carries TRBV5-6 and TRBJ1-6; unclear D gene. The germline gives CDR1 SGHDT, CDR2 YYEEEE. V was shortened by 2 bases and J by 0 bases, with 15 bases between the two germline ends. This CDR3 has 18 amino acids. CDR3 nucleotides: TGTGCCAGCAGCTTCACCATCCGACCTAGCTCCTATAATTCACCCCTCCACTTT. This encodes CASSFTIRPSSYNSPLHF. The full variable domain, rest sourced from reference TRBV5-6 and TRBJ1-6, is DAGVTQSPTHLIKTRGQQVTLRCSPKSGHDTVSWYQQALGQGPQFIFQYYEEEERQRGNFPDRFSGHQFPNYSSELNVNALLLGDSALYLCASSFTIRPSSYNSPLHFGNGTRLTVT.

This clone has a handful of counts. The rearrangement uses TRBV2 and TRBJ1-1; TRBD1 might be the D (6 bases). The germline gives CDR1 SNHLY, CDR2 FYNNEI. The CDR3 is 16 amino acids. The V end was cut by 5 bases, the J end by 0 bases, with 16 bases between. The CDR3 protein is CASSWDTSTLNTEAFF. CDR3 nucleotide sequence: TGTGCCAGCAGTTGGGACACCTCAACATTGAACACTGAAGCTTTCTTT. Combining the CDR3 with reference TRBV2 and TRBJ1-1 gives the whole variable domain EPEVTQTPSHQVTQMGQEVILRCVPISNHLYFYWYRQILGQKVEFLVSFYNNEISEKSEIFDDQFSVERPDGSNFTLKIRSTKLEDSAMYFCASSWDTSTLNTEAFFGQGTRLTVV.

The J gene is TRBJ2-5, the V gene TRBV5-4; 7 bases match TRBD2. The CDR3 is made up of 15 amino acids. V was pared by 0 bases and J by 4 bases, with 6 bases of the junction left unmatched. Germline lookup yields CDR1 SGHNT and CDR2 YYREEE (reference sequence). CDR3 sequence (DNA): TGTGCCAGCAGCTTGGGGCGGCGGGAGACAGAGACCCAGTACTTC. Protein sequence: CASSLGRRETETQYF.

V and J are TRBV15 and TRBJ1-3; unclear D gene. V was pared by 0 bases and J by 2 bases, with 8 bases between. The CDR3 is 15 amino acids. From germline, CDR1 is LNHNV and CDR2 YYDKDF (reference sequence). The CDR3 loop is CATSRESGTGNTIYF. The CDR3 DNA sequence: TGTGCCACCAGCAGAGAGTCGGGGACTGGAAACACCATATATTTT. The full variable domain, its missing parts supplied by reference TRBV15 and TRBJ1-3, is DAMVIQNPRYQVTQFGKPVTLSCSQTLNHNVMYWYQQKSSQAPKLLFHYYDKDFNNEADTPDNFQSRRPNTSFCFLDIRSPGLGDTAMYLCATSRESGTGNTIYFGEGSWLTVV.

This sequence joins TRBV9 and TRBJ1-2; D gene unclear. Trimming cost V 3 bases and J 7 bases, with 13 bases left between them. CDR3 length: 13 amino acids. Per germline, CDR1 SGDLS and CDR2 YYNGEE. The CDR3 coding sequence is TGTGCCAGCAGCGCCCGCCCCGGAGGTGGCTACACCTTC. As protein: CASSARPGGGYTF.

The table lists this clone with a few counts. The CDR3 sequence: CASSLYSGGAFSNEQFF. The CDR3 DNA reads TGCGCCAGCAGCCTATATAGCGGGGGGGCTTTCAGTAATGAGCAGTTCTTC. J is TRBJ2-1 and V is TRBV5-1, with 11 bases matching TRBD2. Germline trimming cut 4 bases from V and 7 bases from J; bases unmatched to any gene: 13. Germline CDR1 reads SGHRS; CDR2 reads YFSETQ. The CDR3 is 17 residues long.

The chain couples TRBV4-1 to TRBJ2-1, with TRBD2 identical over 8 bases. The CDR3 has 16 residues. CDR1 is MGHRA, CDR2 YSYEKL, per germline. The junction had 3 bases not matched to a gene; V was cut back by 0 bases and J by 2 bases. CDR3 region: CASSQDRTSTYNEQFF. The CDR3 coding sequence is TGCGCCAGCAGCCAAGACCGGACTAGCACCTACAATGAGCAGTTCTTC.

The rearrangement links TRBV12-5 to TRBJ2-6, with TRBD1 identical over 8 bases. The CDR3 sequence is 19 residues long. V lost 0 bases and J lost 3; bases outside the gene matches: 10. The germline V gene has CDR1 LGHNT and CDR2 FRNRAP. In DNA form, the CDR3 reads TGTGCTAGTGGTTTGGTACTGACAGGGGACTCGGGTGGGGCCAACGTCCTGACTTTC. Translation gives CASGLVLTGDSGGANVLTF. The entire variable domain, with the rest obtained from reference TRBV12-5 and TRBJ2-6, is as follows: DARVTQTPRHKVTEMGQEVTMRCQPILGHNTVFWYRQTMMQGLELLAYFRNRAPLDDSGMPKDRFSAEMPDATLATLKIQPSEPRDSAVYFCASGLVLTGDSGGANVLTFGAGSRLTVL.

The V and J genes are TRBV18 and TRBJ2-5; TRBD1 is a possible D gene (5 bases). Trimming left V 1 base short and J 1 base short, with 16 bases between. The CDR3 is made up of 17 amino acids. Germline values: CDR1 KGHSH, CDR2 LQKENI. For the CDR3, the DNA is TGTGCCAGCTCACCACGGGGTTCAGGGTATAGCCAAGAGACCCAGTACTTC. Amino acid sequence: CASSPRGSGYSQETQYF.

The gene calls are TRBV5-1 and TRBJ2-1; D is possibly TRBD2 (6 bases). Trimming left V 9 bases short and J 0 bases short, with 13 bases between. There are 14 residues in the CDR3. Germline loops: CDR1 SGHRS, CDR2 YFSETQ. The CDR3 here is CATMRDFSYNEQFF. CDR3 nucleotides: TGCGCCACAATGCGGGATTTCTCCTACAATGAGCAGTTCTTC.

V usage is TRBV4-1 and J usage is TRBJ2-3, with a possible D match to TRBD1 (6 bases). The ends were cut back, 4 bases at V and 2 bases at J, with 10 bases in the middle. This CDR3 is 14 amino acids long. Germline loops: CDR1 MGHRA, CDR2 YSYEKL. CDR3: CASSRGQYTDTQYF. CDR3 nucleotide sequence: TGCGCCAGCAGCCGGGGACAATACACAGATACGCAGTATTTT.

The chain has TRBV4-1 and TRBJ2-5; a possible D gene is TRBD2 (6 bases). The J call may be wrong; the DNA end is better matched by TRBJ2-7. Germline CDR1 reads MGHRA; CDR2 reads YSYEKL. The CDR3 runs to 13 residues. In DNA form, the CDR3 reads TGCGCCAGCAGCCAAGGCGGGGAATACGAGCAGTACTTC. Translated, it gives CASSQGGEYEQYF.

This chain connects TRBV27 to TRBJ2-1, with D hard to call. The CDR3 contains 14 residues. CDR1 is MNHEY, CDR2 SMNVEV, per germline (reference sequence). Trimming shortened V by 6 bases and J by 7 bases, and 16 bases separated the two germline ends. CDR3 sequence reads: CASSPGVGSNEQFF. The CDR3 nucleotides read TGTGCCAGCAGCCCCGGAGTCGGAAGTAATGAGCAGTTCTTC.